The rows below give T cell receptor beta chains drawn from one sample of a study of graft-versus-host responses after intestinal transplantation. Clones were sequenced by immunoSEQ multiplex PCR, and TCRdb holds only the in-frame ones, with some missing. The sample consists of some 40,000 clones, about 89% of them appearing once. The sequences come from PBMCs, collected approximately 310 days after intestinal transplant. These receptors were collected from a human patient who received an intestinal transplant, so some T cells may come from the graft donor. CDR3s include the opening cysteine and the closing phenylalanine or tryptophan. The order of the fields is V gene, clone size, J gene, D gene, CDR3 protein, CDR3 DNA. A D gene is named only where the DNA matches it firmly. Clone size is stated in some rows and not others, as once, few, many or a class when expanded.

TRBV28	-	TRBJ2-7	-	CASSSPRRGSYEQYF	TGTGCCAGCAGTTCTCCTCGCCGAGGTTCCTACGAGCAGTACTTC
TRBV28	-	TRBJ1-2	-	CASSLATYGYTF	TGTGCCAGCAGTTTAGCAACCTATGGCTACACCTTC
TRBV27	-	TRBJ2-3	TRBD2	CASSPGLAVDTQYF	TGTGCCAGCAGCCCTGGACTAGCGGTGGATACGCAGTATTTT
TRBV9	-	TRBJ1-1	-	CASSVGGDTEAFF	TGTGCCAGCAGCGTAGGAGGGGACACTGAAGCTTTCTTT
TRBV18	-	TRBJ2-5	-	CASSRGSQETQYF	TGTGCCAGCTCCCGGGGGTCGCAAGAGACCCAGTACTTC
TRBV19	once	TRBJ1-4	-	CASSTPEGGSEKLFF	TGTGCCAGTAGTACCCCGGAGGGAGGAAGTGAAAAACTGTTTTTT
TRBV28	-	TRBJ1-2	-	CASSWGSYGYTF	TGTGCCAGCAGTTGGGGGAGCTATGGCTACACCTTC
TRBV14	-	TRBJ1-1	-	CASSQGTRHTEAFF	TGTGCCAGCAGCCAGGGTACACGACACACTGAAGCTTTCTTT
TRBV7-2	-	TRBJ2-7	-	CASSLAFYEQYF	TGTGCCAGCAGCTTAGCCTTCTATGAGCAGTACTTC
TRBV4-1	once	TRBJ1-1	-	CASSQTGLNTEAFF	TGCGCCAGCAGCCAAACAGGGTTGAACACTGAAGCTTTCTTT
TRBV15	-	TRBJ2-5	-	CATSRDSGPETQYF	TGTGCCACCAGCAGAGATAGTGGCCCAGAGACCCAGTACTTC
TRBV28	once	TRBJ1-4	TRBD1	CASSLILDREREKLFF	TGTGCCAGCAGCCTTATACTGGACAGGGAGCGGGAAAAACTGTTTTTT
TRBV29-1	-	TRBJ2-5	-	CSVEETQYF	TGCAGCGTTGAAGAGACCCAGTACTTC
TRBV19	-	TRBJ2-2	-	CASSTLGGVPGELFF	TGTGCCAGTAGTACCCTAGGGGGAGTTCCCGGGGAGCTGTTTTTT
TRBV4-1	-	TRBJ2-7	-	CASSQVGTTEQYF	TGCGCCAGCAGCCAAGTAGGGACAACGGAGCAGTACTTC
TRBV6-1	-	TRBJ1-1	-	CASTDKNTEAFF	TGTGCCAGCACTGATAAAAACACTGAAGCTTTCTTT
TRBV6-5	-	TRBJ1-5	-	CASKETGWSF	TGTGCCAGCAAAGAGACAGGCTGGTCATTT
TRBV19	once	TRBJ2-2	-	CASSNLVGTGELFF	TGTGCCAGTAGTAATCTAGTAGGGACCGGGGAGCTGTTTTTT
TRBV18	-	TRBJ2-7	TRBD2	CASSLCAGAPYEQYF	TGTGCCAGCTCACTCTGCGCGGGAGCACCCTACGAGCAGTACTTC
TRBV7-9	-	TRBJ2-7	-	CASSSDSSYEQYF	TGTGCCAGCAGCTCGGACAGCTCCTACGAGCAGTACTTC
TRBV28	-	TRBJ1-4	-	CASSFMREKLFF	TGTGCCAGCAGTTTTATGCGGGAAAAACTGTTTTTT
TRBV28	-	TRBJ2-6	-	CATSAPRGHSGANVLTF	TGTGCCACTTCGGCCCCTCGAGGCCACTCTGGGGCCAACGTCCTGACTTTC
TRBV6-5	-	TRBJ2-1	TRBD2	CASSVLAGGRGEQFF	TGTGCCAGCAGTGTCCTAGCGGGGGGGCGTGGTGAGCAGTTCTTC
TRBV6-1	-	TRBJ1-2	-	CASKDAPPAF	TGTGCCAGCAAGGACGCCCCTCCAGCCTTC
TRBV9	-	TRBJ2-3	TRBD2	CASSAPAGAPDTQYF	TGTGCCAGCAGCGCCCCAGCGGGGGCCCCAGATACGCAGTATTTT
TRBV4-1	-	TRBJ2-5	-	CASSRTGSETQYF	TGCGCCAGCAGCCGAACAGGGTCAGAGACCCAGTACTTC
TRBV4-1	-	TRBJ1-1	-	CASSQGTASAFF	TGCGCCAGCAGCCAGGGGACGGCGTCGGCTTTCTTT
TRBV4-2	-	TRBJ2-7	-	CASSQALAFSYEQYF	TGTGCCAGCAGCCAAGCCCTAGCGTTCTCCTACGAGCAGTACTTC